Following are 19 T cell receptor beta chains from one sample sequenced in a study of blood T cell repertoires in COVID-19. The method was immunoSEQ multiplex PCR; TCRdb's version includes in-frame clones alone and lacks a portion of them. The sample contains 270,000 or so clones, around 82% of which appear only once. The specimen was peripheral blood. Receptors originate from a woman aged 45-65 years who had recovered from COVID-19.

The chain couples TRBV21-1 to TRBJ2-1; the listed D gene, TRBD2, was not tested against the DNA. TRBV21-1 is a pseudogene locus. This CDR3 has 16 residues. The CDR3 sequence: CASSNRTSGTYNEQFF. CDR3 nucleotides: TGTGCCAGCAGCAACCGGACTAGCGGAACCTACAATGAGCAGTTCTTC.

V and J are TRBV28 and TRBJ2-7, with 7 nucleotides matching TRBD1. The CDR3 spans 14 residues. V gave up 2 bases and J gave up 3 bases; unmatched junction bases: 4. The germline V gene has CDR1 MDHEN and CDR2 SYDVKM. CDR3 protein: CASSLRGQNYEQYF. The CDR3 DNA reads TGTGCCAGCAGTTTAAGGGGACAGAACTACGAGCAGTACTTC. Looking up the rest from reference TRBV28 and TRBJ2-7 gives the full variable domain: DVKVTQSSRYLVKRTGEKVFLECVQDMDHENMFWYRQDPGLGLRLIYFSYDVKMKEKGDIPEGYSVSREKKERFSLILESASTNQTSMYLCASSLRGQNYEQYFGPGTRLTVT.

The chain couples TRBV13 to TRBJ1-4; 8 nucleotides line up with TRBD1. The V gene end was trimmed by 6 bases and the J gene end by 5 bases; junction bases not matched to a gene: 11. Germline V gene data show CDR1 as PRHDT and CDR2 as FYEKMQ (reference sequence). This CDR3 region has 16 residues. The CDR3 here is CASRGINPGGNEKLFF. In DNA, the CDR3 is TGTGCCAGCAGGGGTATTAATCCAGGGGGCAATGAAAAACTGTTTTTT.

CDR3 residues: CASSPRTGDGYTF. CDR3 bases: TGTGCCAGCAGCCCTAGGACAGGGGATGGCTACACCTTC. V usage is TRBV5-6 and J usage is TRBJ1-2; 9 nucleotides align to TRBD1. The CDR3 is 13 amino acids. The V gene's germline CDR1 is SGHDT and CDR2 YYEEEE. Trimming cost V 4 bases and J 6 bases; bases outside gene matches: 4.

This CDR3 reads CASSVWDSPYEQYF. In DNA form, the CDR3 reads TGTGCCAGCAGCGTATGGGACAGCCCCTACGAGCAGTACTTC. The chain carries TRBV9 and TRBJ2-7; 7 nucleotides agree with TRBD1. Trimming cost V 1 base and J 2 bases; bases outside gene matches: 3. This CDR3 spans 14 amino acids. Germline lookup yields CDR1 SGDLS and CDR2 YYNGEE.

V is TRBV6-5 and J is TRBJ2-3; D unclear. The CDR3 has 15 amino acids. The V end lost 8 bases, the J end lost 2 bases, and 17 bases lay between the germline ends. Germline V gives CDR1 MNHEY, CDR2 SVGAGI. CDR3 amino acids: CASRTASANTDTQYF. The CDR3 DNA sequence: TGTGCCAGCCGAACAGCCTCGGCTAACACAGATACGCAGTATTTT.

The V call is TRBV29-1, the J call TRBJ1-1, with D possibly being TRBD1 (6 bases). CDR3 length equals 13 residues. Germline CDR1 SQVTM, CDR2 ANQGSEA. V was pared by 4 bases and J by 0 bases, with 9 bases between. CDR3 amino acids: CSVAGTLNTEAFF. The CDR3 DNA reads TGCAGCGTTGCCGGGACACTGAACACTGAAGCTTTCTTT.

This chain connects TRBV7-2 to TRBJ2-5; 12 positions match TRBD2. The CDR3 sequence is 14 residues long. The germline V gene encodes CDR1 SGHTA and CDR2 FQGNSA. V was clipped by 8 bases and J by 1 base; unmatched bases: 2. This chain's CDR3 is CASRTSGAQETQYF. CDR3 nucleotides: TGTGCCAGCCGGACTAGCGGGGCCCAAGAGACCCAGTACTTC.

The V call is TRBV28, the J call TRBJ2-2, with a weak D call TRBD1 (6 bases). Deletions cut 5 bases from V and 6 bases from J, with 10 bases between. The CDR3 has 13 amino acids. Germline V gene sequence: CDR1 MDHEN, CDR2 SYDVKM. The CDR3 nucleotides read TGTGCCAGCAGTAAAACAGGGCCCGGGGAGCTGTTTTTT. This codes for CASSKTGPGELFF.

This chain links TRBV12-3 or TRBV12-4 with TRBJ2-7; D unclear. V was clipped by 2 bases and J by 6 bases, with 8 bases between them. The CDR3 loop spans 12 amino acids. This chain's CDR3 is CASSLTRSEQYF. CDR3 nucleotide sequence: TGTGCCAGCAGTTTAACTCGGTCCGAGCAGTACTTC.

The chain carries TRBV4-1 and TRBJ2-7; TRBD2 aligns across 7 bases. CDR3 length: 14 residues. Germline values: CDR1 MGHRA, CDR2 YSYEKL. V was pared by 3 bases and J by 0 bases, with 2 bases of the junction left unmatched. CDR3 bases: TGCGCCAGCAGCCAGAGGGACTACTCCTACGAGCAGTACTTC. Translated, it gives CASSQRDYSYEQYF.

This chain connects TRBV11-2 to TRBJ1-4; D perhaps matches TRBD1 (6 bases). Trimming took 4 bases from V and 0 from J, leaving 9 bases between them. Germline values: CDR1 SGHAT, CDR2 FQNNGV. The CDR3 extends over 15 amino acids. The CDR3 is CASSSTGSTNEKLFF. In nucleotides, the CDR3 is TGTGCCAGCAGCTCGACAGGTTCAACTAATGAAAAACTGTTTTTT.

The chain links TRBV27 to TRBJ1-2; TRBD1 is a possible D gene (6 bases). Germline assignment: CDR1 MNHEY and CDR2 SMNVEV (reference sequence). The length of the CDR3 is 14 residues. V was pared by 10 bases and J by 4 bases, with 19 bases between. The CDR3 nucleotides read TGTGCCACCGCTGCTGGGCAGGGGATCTATGGCTACACCTTC. Protein product: CATAAGQGIYGYTF.

The chain has TRBV19 and TRBJ2-1, with D tentatively TRBD1 (5 bases). CDR1 is LNHDA and CDR2 is SQIVND in the germline V gene (reference sequence). The CDR3 sequence is 16 residues long. With 1 base removed from V and 5 bases from J, the gap between germline ends came to 15 bases. DNA for the CDR3: TGTGCCAGTAGTATAGGGAATCAGGGTTGGGACAATGAGCAGTTCTTC. Protein sequence: CASSIGNQGWDNEQFF.

This clone appeared a single time. The rearrangement uses TRBV18 and TRBJ2-7, with D possibly being TRBD2 (6 bases). The V gene's germline CDR1 is KGHSH and CDR2 LQKENI. This CDR3 comprises 14 residues. V lost 5 bases and J lost 2, with 13 bases in between. The CDR3 sequence is CASSGDFPTYEQYF. The DNA for the CDR3 is TGTGCCAGCTCAGGGGACTTCCCGACCTACGAGCAGTACTTC.

The chain uses TRBV11-1 and TRBJ2-7, with D possibly being TRBD1 (5 bases). Germline V gives CDR1 SGHAT, CDR2 FQDESV (reference sequence). The V gene lost 4 bases and the J gene lost 2 bases, with 9 bases spanning the gap. The CDR3 is 13 amino acids. For the CDR3, the DNA is TGTGCCAGCAGCTCTCGACAGACCTACGAGCAGTACTTC. Protein product: CASSSRQTYEQYF.

The rearrangement links TRBV9 to TRBJ2-5; 7 nucleotides agree with TRBD1. Germline lookup yields CDR1 SGDLS and CDR2 YYNGEE. V lost 0 bases to trimming and J lost 7 bases; unmatched junction nucleotides: 9. There are 15 residues in the CDR3. The CDR3 sequence: CASSVGTGASWTQYF. For the CDR3, the DNA is TGTGCCAGCAGCGTAGGCACAGGGGCCTCCTGGACCCAGTACTTC.

This clone has just one count. The chain joins TRBV3-1 (or the pseudogene TRBV3-2) to TRBJ2-3; 8 bases fit TRBD2. This CDR3 spans 16 amino acids. V shed 4 bases, J shed 4 bases, and the junction held 10 bases outside the gene matches. The germline V gene has CDR1 LGHDT and CDR2 YNNKEL (reference sequence). The CDR3 protein is CASSRAAGVSADTQYF. For the CDR3, the DNA is TGTGCCAGCAGCCGTGCAGCGGGAGTAAGTGCAGATACGCAGTATTTT.

This clone was seen once. The chain recombines TRBV2 with TRBJ1-6; 8 nucleotides align to TRBD1. With V trimmed by 11 bases and J by 6 bases, 6 bases remained unmatched. In germline, CDR1 is SNHLY, CDR2 FYNNEI. The CDR3 has 13 amino acids. CDR3 sequence (DNA): TGTGCCGGGGGAGACAGGGGTAATTCACCCCTCCACTTT. This codes for CAGGDRGNSPLHF.